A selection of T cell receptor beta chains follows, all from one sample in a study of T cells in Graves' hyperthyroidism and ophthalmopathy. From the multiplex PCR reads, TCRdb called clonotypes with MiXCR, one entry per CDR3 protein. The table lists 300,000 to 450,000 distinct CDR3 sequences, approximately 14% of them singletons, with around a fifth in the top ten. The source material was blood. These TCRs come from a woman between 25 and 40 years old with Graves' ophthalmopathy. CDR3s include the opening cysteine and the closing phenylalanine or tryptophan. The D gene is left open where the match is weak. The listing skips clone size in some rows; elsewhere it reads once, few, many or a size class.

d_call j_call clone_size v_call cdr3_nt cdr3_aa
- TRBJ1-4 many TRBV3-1 TGTGCCAGCAGCCAATGGACGGGGGGAGAAAAACTGTTTTTT CASSQWTGGEKLFF
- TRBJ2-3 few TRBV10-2 TGCGCCAGCAGTGAGATGGGGGCGCGGGCAGATACGCAGTATTTT CASSEMGARADTQYF
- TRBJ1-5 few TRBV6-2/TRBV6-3 TGTGCCAGCAGTTATAGGACGGCTAATCAGCCCCAGCATTTT CASSYRTANQPQHF
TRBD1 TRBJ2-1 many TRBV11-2 TGTGCCAGCAGTAGGGACAGGCTCAATGAGCAGTTCTTC CASSRDRLNEQFF
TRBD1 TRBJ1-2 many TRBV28 TGTGCCAGCAGCCCGACGCTTTTACAGGGGGGCTATGGCTACACCTTC CASSPTLLQGGYGYTF
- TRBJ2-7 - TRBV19 TGTGCCAGTAGTATAGCTACAGGGACTTACGAGCAGTACTTC CASSIATGTYEQYF
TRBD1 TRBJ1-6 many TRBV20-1 TGCAGTGTAGCGTCAGGGGGTGATTCACCCCTCCACTTT CSVASGGDSPLHF
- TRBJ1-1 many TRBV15 TGTGCCACCAGCAGTGACAGTAAGACAGTGAACACTGAAGCTTTCTTT CATSSDSKTVNTEAFF
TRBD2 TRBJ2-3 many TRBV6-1 TGTGCCAGCAGTGAAGCCCCTAGGGGACTAGCGGGTTTCACAGATACGCAGTATTTT CASSEAPRGLAGFTDTQYF
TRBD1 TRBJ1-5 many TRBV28 TGTGCCAGCAGCAAGACAGGGAGCAATCAGCCCCAGCATTTT CASSKTGSNQPQHF
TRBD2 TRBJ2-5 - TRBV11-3 TGTGCCAGCAGCTTATTAGCGGGGGGACAAGAGAGCCAGTACTTC CASSLLAGGQESQYF
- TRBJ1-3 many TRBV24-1 TGTGCCACCAGAGGAGGCTCTGGAAACACCATATATTTT CATRGGSGNTIYF
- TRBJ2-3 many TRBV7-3 TGTGCCAGCAGCTTAACGCCCTTGGGTAGCGGCGGGAATACGCAGTATTTT CASSLTPLGSGGNTQYF
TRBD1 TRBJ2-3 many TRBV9 TGTGCCAGCAGCGTAGGGAGGACAGGGCTAGCCGGTACGCAGTATTTT CASSVGRTGLAGTQYF
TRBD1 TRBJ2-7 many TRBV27 TGTGCCAGCAGTCCTTCTGGGACAGGGAACTACGAGCAGTACTTC CASSPSGTGNYEQYF
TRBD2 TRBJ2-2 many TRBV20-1 TGCAGTGCAGTCCCACTAGCGGGGGGACCCGGGGAGCTGTTTTTT CSAVPLAGGPGELFF
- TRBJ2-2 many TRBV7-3 TGTGCCAGCAGCTTATTCTCCACCGGGGAGCTGTTTTTT CASSLFSTGELFF
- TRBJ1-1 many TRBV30 TGTGCCTGGAGTGCACCGACAGTGGGGACCACTGAAGCTTTCTTT CAWSAPTVGTTEAFF
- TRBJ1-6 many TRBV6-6 TGTGCCAGCAGTTACGAGGAGGATAATTCACCCCTCCACTTT CASSYEEDNSPLHF
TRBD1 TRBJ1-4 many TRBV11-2 TGTGCCAGCAGCCCCACAGGGGGGAGCGAAAAACTGTTTTTT CASSPTGGSEKLFF
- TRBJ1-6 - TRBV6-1 TGTGCCAGCAGCTGGGGCACCCATTCACCCCTCCACTTT CASSWGTHSPLHF
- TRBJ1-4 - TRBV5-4 TGTGCCAGCAGCCGTGGACCGAAGATTATAATTAATGAAAAACTGTTTTTT CASSRGPKIIINEKLFF
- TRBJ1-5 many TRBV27 TGTGCCAGCAGTTTATCTTTAGGTCAGCCCCAGCATTTT CASSLSLGQPQHF
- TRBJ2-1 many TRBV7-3 TGTGCCAGCAGCTTACGCGGCGTCGGGGGAGATGAGCAGTTCTTC CASSLRGVGGDEQFF
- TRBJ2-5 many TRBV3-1 TGTGCCAGCAGTCAACAGGGACGCGAGACCCAGTACTTC CASSQQGRETQYF
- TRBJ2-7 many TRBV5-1 TGCGCCAGCAGCCCCCCGGTATCCGGGATGTACGAGCAGTACTTC CASSPPVSGMYEQYF
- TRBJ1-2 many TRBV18 TGTGCCAGCTCACCCTCTACTGGAGGCTACACCTTC CASSPSTGGYTF
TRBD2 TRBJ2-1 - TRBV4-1 TGCGCCAGCAGCCAAGATACTAGCGGGGTCGAAAGCTCCTACAATGAGCAGTTCTTC CASSQDTSGVESSYNEQFF
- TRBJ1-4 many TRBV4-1 TGCGCCAGCAGCCAAGTTGTATTCTACGTCAATGAAAAACTGTTTTTT CASSQVVFYVNEKLFF
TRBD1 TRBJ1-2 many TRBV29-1 TGCAGCGTTGGAGACAGGGGTCCGCATAACTATGGCTACACCTTC CSVGDRGPHNYGYTF
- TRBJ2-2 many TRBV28 TGTGCCAGCAGCTCCGCACATAACACCGGGGAGCTGTTTTTT CASSSAHNTGELFF
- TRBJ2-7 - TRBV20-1 TGCAGTGCTTCTTGGACAGAAGACACCCCGTCCTACGAGCAGTACTTC CSASWTEDTPSYEQYF
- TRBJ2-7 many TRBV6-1 TGTGCCAGCAGTGAAGGAGGTGGGCAGTACTTC CASSEGGGQYF
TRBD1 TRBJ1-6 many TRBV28 TGTGCCAGCAGAACACGACAGGGGAATTCACCCCTCCACTTT CASRTRQGNSPLHF
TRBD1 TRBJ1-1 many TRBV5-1 TGCGCCAGCAGCTGGACAGGGGGAGACACTGAAGCTTTCTTT CASSWTGGDTEAFF
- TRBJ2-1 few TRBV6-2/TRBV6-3 TGTGCCAGCAGTTACCGGGACTCCCTGGATGAGCAGTTCTTC CASSYRDSLDEQFF
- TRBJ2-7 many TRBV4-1 TGCGCCAGCAGCCAAGGACAGGTGAACGAGCAGTACTTC CASSQGQVNEQYF
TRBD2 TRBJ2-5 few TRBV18 TGTGCCAGCTCACCAACCCCGGCTAGCGGGGGAGAGACCCAGTACTTC CASSPTPASGGETQYF
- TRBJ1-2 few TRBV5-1 TGCGCCAGCAGCTCGCAGGGACCTGGCTATGGCTACACCTTC CASSSQGPGYGYTF
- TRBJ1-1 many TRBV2 TGTGCCAGCGGGGTGGGGCGGAACACTGAAGCTTTCTTT CASGVGRNTEAFF
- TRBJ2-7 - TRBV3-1 TGTGCCAGCAGACCCCGGGACCCGCGCTACGAGCAGTACTTC CASRPRDPRYEQYF
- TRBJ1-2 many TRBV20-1 TGCAGTGCAGACCCCGCCAGGGGAATTGGTGGCTACACCTTC CSADPARGIGGYTF
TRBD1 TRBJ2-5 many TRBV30 TGTGCCTGGAGAGGGACAGGGACCAAAGAGACCCAGTACTTC CAWRGTGTKETQYF
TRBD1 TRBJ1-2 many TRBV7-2 TGTGCCAGCAGCTTTTCCGGGACAGGGGGTGGCTACACCTTC CASSFSGTGGGYTF
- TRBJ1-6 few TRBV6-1 TGTGCCAGCAGGACAGACCTTAATTCACCCCTCCACTTT CASRTDLNSPLHF
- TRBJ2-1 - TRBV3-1 TGTGCCAGCAGTGATGGTGGAATCGAGCAGTTCTTC CASSDGGIEQFF